Following are 29 T cell receptor beta chains from one sample sequenced in a study of human T cells and chemical hapten exposure. The time point denotes: patch test 2, 6 weeks after DPC sensitization. As for treatment: therapeutic diphenylcyclopropenone sensitization with weekly scalp DPC. TCRdb reprocessed the RACE reads via MiXCR and lists one record per CDR3 protein. The sample has around 99,000 distinct CDR3 sequences, 11% seen once; the top ten hold roughly 2%. The sequencing used whole blood, collected in connection with sensitization to the hapten diphenylcyclopropenone (DPC). These receptors all stem from a man in his forties or fifties with alopecia areata. Some clones in this sample may be carry-over from other donors' samples.

This clonotype was observed a few times. The rearrangement uses TRBV5-1 and TRBJ1-1; a weak D match, TRBD1 (6 bases). V lost 5 bases and J lost 1, with 15 bases in between. CDR1 is SGHRS and CDR2 is YFSETQ in the germline V gene. CDR3 length: 15 residues. The DNA of the CDR3 is TGCGCCAGCAGTTATGCAGGGGTTGGGAACACTGAAGCTTTCTTT. Its protein is CASSYAGVGNTEAFF.

Ten or more counts support this clonotype. The chain uses TRBV5-6 and TRBJ2-5; D is ambiguous. The CDR3 sequence is 14 residues long. CDR1 SGHDT and CDR2 YYEEEE come from the germline V gene. The V and J ends lost 2 bases and 4 bases respectively, with 12 bases between them. The CDR3 nucleotides are TGTGCCAGCAGCTTTCCCGGTTTGACAGAGACCCAGTACTTC. Amino acid sequence: CASSFPGLTETQYF.

This chain links TRBV5-4 with TRBJ2-3; 9 nucleotides align to TRBD2. The V gene's germline CDR1 is SGHNT and CDR2 YYREEE (reference sequence). The CDR3 is 16 amino acids. J lost 3 bases, V lost 0 bases, and 5 bases had no gene match. CDR3 nucleotides: TGTGCCAGCAGCTTGGGACTAGCGGATCTAACAGATACGCAGTATTTT. Its translation: CASSLGLADLTDTQYF.

The genes are TRBV5-4 and TRBJ2-1, with 10 positions matching TRBD2. Germline CDR1 reads SGHNT; CDR2 reads YYREEE (reference sequence). Trimming removed 6 bases from V and 9 bases from J; junction bases left unmatched: 9. This CDR3 comprises 14 residues. The CDR3 region has the DNA TGTGCCAGCAACCTAGCGGGAGATTTCGGTGAGCAGTTCTTC. Translation: CASNLAGDFGEQFF.

This clonotype was detected a few times. This chain links TRBV6-2 or TRBV6-3 with TRBJ2-5; no firm D call. Between the trimmed V and J ends, which lost 5 bases and 3 bases, there was a span of 10 bases. The CDR3 totals 13 residues. Germline CDR1 MNHEY, CDR2 SVGEGT. The CDR3 sequence: CASSLGPEETQYF. CDR3 nucleotides: TGTGCCAGCAGTCTCGGCCCGGAAGAGACCCAGTACTTC.

This clonotype was picked up a small number of times. J is TRBJ1-1 and V is TRBV4-1; no firm D call. The CDR3 has 11 residues. Trimming stripped 3 bases from V and 6 bases from J, with 5 bases between. Germline V lookup: CDR1 MGHRA, CDR2 YSYEKL. CDR3 bases: TGCGCCAGCAGCCATACTGCTGAAGCTTTCTTT. This sequence encodes CASSHTAEAFF.

This clonotype came up a few times. The chain links TRBV12-3 or TRBV12-4 to TRBJ2-3; the match to TRBD2 covers 9 bases. This CDR3 has 14 residues. J gave up 4 bases and V 8 bases, and 7 bases lay outside the gene matches. CDR3 residues: CASYEREDADTQYF. The CDR3, as DNA: TGTGCCAGCTATGAGCGGGAGGACGCAGATACGCAGTATTTT.

This clonotype turned up a few times. This chain joins TRBV28 and TRBJ2-1, with D possibly TRBD2 on 5 matching bases. Germline-derived CDR1 and CDR2 are MDHEN and SYDVKM. There are 13 residues in the CDR3. Trimming shortened V by 5 bases and J by 14 bases, and 19 bases separated the two germline ends. The CDR3 DNA reads TGTGCCAGCAGTCCTCATCTAGCAGCTCGCAAGTTCTTC. Encoded protein: CASSPHLAARKFF.

The rearrangement links TRBV12-3 or TRBV12-4 to TRBJ1-3; D is undetermined. This CDR3 spans 15 amino acids. The V end was cut by 5 bases, the J end by 3 bases, with 14 bases between. The CDR3 region is CASSPSGAIGNTIYF. CDR3 bases: TGTGCCAGCAGTCCTTCCGGTGCAATTGGAAACACCATATATTTT.

At least ten counts were recorded for this clonotype. The V call is TRBV18, the J call TRBJ1-1; TRBD1 matches at 11 bases. The CDR3 sequence is 15 residues long. Trimming at V came to 5 bases and at J to 3 bases, leaving 5 bases not matched to a gene. Germline-derived CDR1 and CDR2 are KGHSH and LQKENI. The CDR3 bases are TGTGCCAGCTCAGCGGACAGGGGGCCCGACACTGAAGCTTTCTTT. It yields the protein CASSADRGPDTEAFF.

The chain joins TRBV7-9 to TRBJ2-7; tentatively, D is TRBD1 (6 bases). The germline V gene encodes CDR1 SEHNR and CDR2 FQNEAQ (reference sequence). The CDR3 loop spans 14 amino acids. The germline V and J ends were trimmed by 5 bases and 4 bases, with 15 bases remaining between them. CDR3 sequence (DNA): TGTGCCAGCAGCCCAGGGGTTGGGGGATACGAGCAGTACGTC. It translates to CASSPGVGGYEQYV.

This clonotype was detected a few times. The rearrangement joins TRBV23-1 to TRBJ2-3, with 10 positions matching TRBD1. TRBV23-1 is an ORF for which the function is uncertain. Germline trimming cut 7 bases from V and 4 bases from J; bases unmatched to any gene: 8. The CDR3 runs to 15 residues. The CDR3 region has the DNA TGCGCCAGCATCCAAAGGGACAGGGGAGCAGATACGCAGTATTTT. It is translated as CASIQRDRGADTQYF.

In this sample, this clonotype turned up many times. The chain has TRBV20-1 and TRBJ1-2; 7 nucleotides line up with TRBD1. V shed 0 bases and J 6 bases; nucleotides not matched to a gene: 10. There are 15 residues in the CDR3. Germline V CDR1 and CDR2: DFQATT, SNEGSKA (reference sequence). Here the CDR3 DNA reads TGCAGTGCTAGAGACCCAGACAGGGTGGTTGATGGCTACACCTTC. Translated, it gives CSARDPDRVVDGYTF.

This clonotype occurred many times. The rearrangement links TRBV7-2 to TRBJ2-5; D is unclear. The CDR3 runs to 12 residues. Trimming cost V 2 bases and J 5 bases, with 6 bases left between them. Germline CDR1 and CDR2: SGHTA and FQGNSA. CDR3 in amino acids: CASSLLGETQYF. The CDR3 bases are TGTGCCAGCAGCTTATTGGGCGAGACCCAGTACTTC.

This clonotype was seen more than once but under ten times. The chain links TRBV23-1 to TRBJ2-7, with D unresolved. TRBV23-1 is an ORF; its function is uncertain. This CDR3 has 10 residues. V was pared by 6 bases and J by 7 bases, with 7 bases between. The CDR3 coding sequence is TGCGCCAGCAGGCCCGGGGAGCAGTACTTC. Amino acid sequence: CASRPGEQYF.

The rearrangement links TRBV12-3 or TRBV12-4 to TRBJ2-7; no reliable D call. Trimming pared 7 bases from V and 2 bases from J, leaving 15 bases between. The CDR3 loop spans 14 amino acids. The CDR3 nucleotides read TGTGCCAGCACCCTCTCGGACGGTACCTACGAGCAGTACTTC. Amino acid sequence: CASTLSDGTYEQYF.

This rearrangement joins TRBV18 to TRBJ2-3; 9 bases are shared with TRBD2. The V gene end was trimmed by 1 base and the J gene end by 2 bases; junction bases not matched to a gene: 4. The germline gives CDR1 KGHSH, CDR2 LQKENI. This CDR3 has 16 amino acids. CDR3 sequence: CASSPLASGTTDTQYF. In DNA form, the CDR3 reads TGTGCCAGCTCACCACTAGCTAGCGGGACCACAGATACGCAGTATTTT.

This clonotype was detected a few times. This chain uses TRBV28 with TRBJ1-2; D might be TRBD1 (6 bases). Trimming removed 3 bases at V and 4 bases at J, with 18 bases between. This CDR3 comprises 16 residues. The germline gives CDR1 MDHEN, CDR2 SYDVKM. CDR3 coding DNA: TGTGCCAGCAGTTTTAGGGGGGGGACAAGGGTCTATGGCTACACCTTC. Amino acids: CASSFRGGTRVYGYTF.

This clonotype was seen more than once but under ten times. V usage is TRBV7-9 and J usage is TRBJ2-1; the D is unclear. The germline V and J ends were trimmed by 2 bases and 7 bases, with 6 bases remaining between them. The CDR3 loop spans 12 amino acids. Germline-derived CDR1 and CDR2 are SEHNR and FQNEAQ (reference sequence). The DNA of the CDR3 is TGTGCCAGCAGCTTATCCCAGAATGAGCAGTTCTTC. Encoded protein: CASSLSQNEQFF.

The chain recombines TRBV7-9 with TRBJ2-5; TRBD2 agrees at 10 bases. J was trimmed by 1 base and V by 7 bases; bases with no gene match: 6. The CDR3 has 15 amino acids. Per the germline V gene, CDR1 is SEHNR and CDR2 is FQNEAQ (reference sequence). CDR3 bases: TGTGCCAGCACCCCAGCGGGAGGGGGCCAAGAGACCCAGTACTTC. Translation gives CASTPAGGGQETQYF.

This clonotype was counted ten times or more. The J gene is TRBJ2-4, the V gene TRBV20-1; 14 bases are shared with TRBD2. The CDR3 covers 19 residues. CDR1 DFQATT and CDR2 SNEGSKA come from the germline V gene (reference sequence). With 2 bases clipped from V and 6 bases from J, the junction kept 15 bases outside the gene matches. CDR3 nucleotide sequence: TGCAGTGCTAGATATGGGTATCGACTAGCGGGGGGGGACGGAAACATTCAGTACTTC. Translating it yields CSARYGYRLAGGDGNIQYF.

The V gene is TRBV11-3, the J gene TRBJ2-1; 9 bases match TRBD2. Germline lookup yields CDR1 SGHNT and CDR2 YENEEA. The CDR3 is 15 residues long. The ends lost 3 bases at V and 4 bases at J; junction bases unmatched: 4. CDR3 amino acids: CASSLGLAAYNEQFF. As DNA, the CDR3 is TGTGCCAGCAGCTTGGGACTAGCCGCTTACAATGAGCAGTTCTTC. Looking up the rest from reference TRBV11-3 and TRBJ2-1 gives the full variable domain: EAGVVQSPRYKIIEKKQPVAFWCNPISGHNTLYWYLQNLGQGPELLIRYENEEAVDDSQLPKDRFSAERLKGVDSTLKIQPAELGDSAVYLCASSLGLAAYNEQFFGPGTRLTVL.

There are many counts of this clonotype. V usage is TRBV24-1 and J usage is TRBJ2-1; possible D gene TRBD2, 6 bases. From germline, CDR1 is KGHDR and CDR2 SFDVKD. CDR3 length equals 15 residues. V lost 7 bases and J 4 bases, leaving 16 bases between the germline ends. Written as DNA, the CDR3 is TGTGCCACCAGATCATCGGGGGACTGGTACAATGAGCAGTTCTTC. Its translation is CATRSSGDWYNEQFF.

The rearrangement uses TRBV24-1 and TRBJ1-5; 10 bases align to TRBD1. Looked up from germline, CDR1 is KGHDR and CDR2 is SFDVKD. There are 16 residues in the CDR3. Trimming took 3 bases from V and 1 from J; bases not matched to a gene: 2. CDR3 DNA: TGTGCCACCAGTGATACGGGACAGGGGAGCAATCAGCCCCAGCATTTT. Translation: CATSDTGQGSNQPQHF.

This chain uses TRBV20-1 with TRBJ2-7, with a possible D match to TRBD2 (6 bases). The germline V gene encodes CDR1 DFQATT and CDR2 SNEGSKA (reference sequence). V gave up 3 bases and J gave up 0 bases, with 24 bases separating them. The CDR3 is made up of 18 amino acids. The CDR3 here is CSASRMFGRESSSYEQYF. Here the CDR3 DNA reads TGCAGTGCTAGCCGCATGTTCGGGAGAGAATCGAGCTCCTACGAGCAGTACTTC.

This clonotype was seen ten or more times. The chain has TRBV6-2 or TRBV6-3 and TRBJ1-1; possibly TRBD1 for D (5 bases). Germline CDR1 reads MNHEY; CDR2 reads SVGEGT. Deletions cut 2 bases from V and 8 bases from J, with 12 bases between. The CDR3 totals 13 residues. The CDR3 sequence is CASSYQGRGEAFF. The CDR3 nucleotides read TGTGCCAGCAGTTACCAGGGACGGGGGGAAGCTTTCTTT.

This clonotype was observed once. This chain connects TRBV2 to TRBJ2-1, with 7 bases identical to TRBD2. Trimming took 6 bases from V and 4 from J; bases not matched to a gene: 9. The length of the CDR3 is 15 residues. Germline CDR1 and CDR2: SNHLY and FYNNEI. As DNA, the CDR3 is TGTGCCAGCAGGAGGAGGGCTAGCGGTTACAATGAGCAGTTCTTC. Its protein is CASRRRASGYNEQFF.

The table lists this clonotype with a few counts. The V gene is TRBV29-1, the J gene TRBJ2-7; possible D gene TRBD2, 6 bases. This CDR3 has 16 residues. The V and J ends lost 7 bases and 0 bases respectively, with 22 bases between them. The V gene's germline CDR1 is SQVTM and CDR2 ANQGSEA. CDR3 protein: CSAGKLGLLASYEQYF. The CDR3, as DNA: TGCAGCGCTGGAAAGCTGGGACTCCTGGCCTCCTACGAGCAGTACTTC.

This clonotype was found many times. The V gene is TRBV30, the J gene TRBJ2-3, with D uncertain. The CDR3 consists of 12 residues. Germline values: CDR1 GTSNPN, CDR2 SVGIG (reference sequence). With 1 base removed from V and 7 bases from J, the gap between germline ends came to 9 bases. As DNA, the CDR3 is TGTGCCTGGAGTGGACCGGACCATACGCAGTATTTT. Encoded protein: CAWSGPDHTQYF.